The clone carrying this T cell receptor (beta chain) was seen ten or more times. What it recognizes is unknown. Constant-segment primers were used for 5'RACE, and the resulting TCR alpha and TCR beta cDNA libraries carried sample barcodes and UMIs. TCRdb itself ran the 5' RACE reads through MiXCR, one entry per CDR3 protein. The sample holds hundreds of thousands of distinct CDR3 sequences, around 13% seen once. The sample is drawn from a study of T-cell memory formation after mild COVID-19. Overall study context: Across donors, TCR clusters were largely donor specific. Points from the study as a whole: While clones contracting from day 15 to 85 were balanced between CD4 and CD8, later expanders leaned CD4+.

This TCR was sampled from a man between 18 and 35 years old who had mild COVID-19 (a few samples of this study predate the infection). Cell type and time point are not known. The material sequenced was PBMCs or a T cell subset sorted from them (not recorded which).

For the CDR3, the DNA is TGTGCCAGCAGCTTATCGAGCTCCTACGAGCAGTACTTC. This gives the protein CASSLSSSYEQYF. This chain uses TRBV7-7 with TRBJ2-7; D remains ambiguous. CDR1 is SSHAT, CDR2 FNYEAQ, per germline (reference sequence). Trimming took off 2 bases at V and 0 bases at J, with 5 bases between the two ends. The CDR3 is 13 residues long.